This T cell receptor (beta chain) stems from a study of blood T cell repertoires in COVID-19. Study information: Samples representing acute and convalescent COVID-19 were sourced from the United States, Italy and Spain.

V was shortened by 6 bases and J by 5 bases, with 13 bases between the two germline ends. The CDR3 has 13 amino acids. Looked up from germline, CDR1 is KGHSH and CDR2 is LQKENI. The data were produced by immunoSEQ multiplex PCR, yet TCRdb's version contains in-frame clones alone and is incomplete. In the table there are roughly 150,000 clones, just over 90% of which are singletons. V is TRBV18 and J is TRBJ1-1; tentative D call: TRBD1 (5 bases). This receptor was identified in a man younger than 35 with acute or convalescent COVID-19. The sequenced sample was peripheral blood. For the CDR3, the DNA is TGTGCCAGCTCGACCGGGGGGGAAACTGAAGCTTTCTTT. It encodes CASSTGGETEAFF.